Below, 18 T cell receptor beta chains from the same sample are listed, as sequenced in a study of T cells in tuberculosis. The protocol was immunoSEQ multiplex PCR, while the TCRdb copy is restricted to in-frame clones and leaves out a portion. The top ten hold roughly 3.5% of the sample, which has 40,000 to 50,000 clones, 95% seen once. What was sequenced was PBMCs. All receptors come from a donor aged 10-30 years with latent tuberculosis or without tuberculosis infection.

The gene calls are TRBV25-1 and TRBJ1-6; possible D gene TRBD1, 6 bases. The CDR3 contains 15 residues. V was trimmed by 1 base and J by 8 bases, leaving 12 bases between them. Germline V gene data show CDR1 as MGHDK and CDR2 as SYGVNS. CDR3 nucleotide sequence: TGTGCCAGCAGTGAATCTTCAGGGGTTGATTCACCCCTCCACTTT. Encoded protein: CASSESSGVDSPLHF.

This chain links TRBV15 with TRBJ1-4, with 10 bases aligning to TRBD1. The germline CDR1 and CDR2 sequences are LNHNV and YYDKDF (reference sequence). The CDR3 loop spans 16 amino acids. Trimming took 4 bases from V and 7 from J; bases not matched to a gene: 9. The DNA for the CDR3 is TGTGCCACCAGCAACCGGGACAGGGGAATGGTTGAAAAACTGTTTTTT. Translating it yields CATSNRDRGMVEKLFF.

V and J are TRBV10-3 and TRBJ2-4, with TRBD1 identical over 7 bases. After removal of 3 bases from V and 8 bases from J, the junction contained 4 bases not matched to a gene. The CDR3 spans 13 residues. Looked up from germline, CDR1 is ENHRY and CDR2 is SYGVKD. DNA of the CDR3: TGTGCCATCAGTGAACTCGACAGGGACATTCAGTACTTC. This gives the protein CAISELDRDIQYF.

The chain links TRBV28 to TRBJ1-2; D gene unclear. Germline CDR1 MDHEN, CDR2 SYDVKM. V lost 6 bases and J lost 6, with 17 bases in between. The CDR3 sequence is 14 residues long. In DNA, the CDR3 is TGTGCCAGCAGCTCCTCGCCCGGGTACCATGGCTACACCTTC. Translation gives CASSSSPGYHGYTF.

This rearrangement joins TRBV5-4 to TRBJ2-5; TRBD1 is a possible D gene (6 bases). Germline V gene lookup returns CDR1 SGHNT and CDR2 YYREEE (reference sequence). V dropped 0 bases and J dropped 2 bases, with 11 bases sitting between them. This CDR3 contains 15 residues. The DNA of the CDR3 is TGTGCCAGCAGCTTGGGCGGCAGGGGACAAGAGACCCAGTACTTC. Translation: CASSLGGRGQETQYF.

This rearrangement joins TRBV4-3 to TRBJ1-4, with TRBD1 identical over 8 bases. V lost 0 bases and J lost 10; bases outside the gene matches: 7. CDR1 is LGHNA, CDR2 YSLEER, per germline. The CDR3 spans 15 residues. CDR3 DNA sequence: TGCGCCAGCAGCCAAGAACACCAGGGGGCAAGAAAACTGTTTTTT. Amino acid sequence: CASSQEHQGARKLFF.

The rearrangement links TRBV19 to TRBJ1-5; D is unresolved. Germline assignment: CDR1 LNHDA and CDR2 SQIVND (reference sequence). CDR3 size: 13 residues. Between the trimmed V and J ends, which lost 3 bases and 6 bases, there was a span of 9 bases. As DNA, the CDR3 is TGTGCCAGTAGTATTGCCAGAGGTCAGCCCCAGCATTTT. Residues: CASSIARGQPQHF.

This clone was seen a handful of times. This chain joins TRBV25-1 and TRBJ2-7; maybe TRBD2 (6 bases). The CDR3 contains 13 residues. V was pared by 3 bases and J by 4 bases, with 10 bases between. Germline CDR1 is MGHDK and CDR2 is SYGVNS. The CDR3 DNA follows: TGTGCCAGCAGTGACGGGAGATATTACGAGCAGTACTTC. Amino acid sequence: CASSDGRYYEQYF.

The V call is TRBV5-1, the J call TRBJ2-1; 7 nucleotides agree with TRBD2. The CDR3 runs 13 residues. V gave up 4 bases and J gave up 8 bases; unmatched junction bases: 6. Germline values: CDR1 SGHRS, CDR2 YFSETQ. CDR3 bases: TGCGCCAGCAGCGTAACTAGCGAGCATGAGCAGTTCTTC. This encodes CASSVTSEHEQFF.

The J gene is TRBJ1-1, the V gene TRBV6-1; TRBD1 matches 11 bases. Unmatched junction bases numbered 7, after V lost 4 bases and J lost 6 bases. Germline V gives CDR1 MNHNS, CDR2 SASEGT. The CDR3 runs to 15 residues. In DNA, the CDR3 is TGTGCCAGCAGTGCACTCGGACAGGGGGCCTCTGAAGCTTTCTTT. The encoded protein is CASSALGQGASEAFF.

A single count supports this clone. The chain couples TRBV6-6 to TRBJ2-4, with D perhaps matching TRBD2 (5 bases). Trimming shortened V by 2 bases and J by 7 bases, and 18 bases separated the two germline ends. Germline V gives CDR1 MNHNY, CDR2 SVGAGI (reference sequence). The CDR3 contains 16 residues. Here the CDR3 reads CASSYDRLNRGNIQYF. The CDR3, as DNA: TGTGCCAGCAGTTACGACCGACTCAATAGAGGGAACATTCAGTACTTC.

CDR3 region: CATSRDKGDREKLFF. The CDR3 coding sequence is TGTGCCACCAGCAGAGATAAGGGGGATAGGGAAAAACTGTTTTTT. The chain combines TRBV15 with TRBJ1-4; D is perhaps TRBD1 (6 bases). Germline V gene lookup returns CDR1 LNHNV and CDR2 YYDKDF (reference sequence). The CDR3 extends over 15 amino acids. V was pared by 0 bases and J by 8 bases, with 13 bases between. The full variable domain, completed using reference TRBV15 and TRBJ1-4, is DAMVIQNPRYQVTQFGKPVTLSCSQTLNHNVMYWYQQKSSQAPKLLFHYYDKDFNNEADTPDNFQSRRPNTSFCFLDIRSPGLGDTAMYLCATSRDKGDREKLFFGSGTQLSVL.

The V and J genes are TRBV7-2 and TRBJ1-5, with D possibly being TRBD1 (5 bases). This CDR3 has 13 residues. Deletions cut 5 bases from V and 5 bases from J, with 10 bases between. Looked up from germline, CDR1 is SGHTA and CDR2 is FQGNSA. The CDR3 loop is CASSHSRDQPQHF. In DNA, the CDR3 is TGTGCCAGCAGCCACAGCAGGGATCAGCCCCAGCATTTT.

This rearrangement joins TRBV6-6 to TRBJ1-5; D gene ambiguous. This CDR3 comprises 15 residues. Trimming pared 0 bases from V and 2 bases from J, leaving 8 bases between. Germline CDR1 MNHNY, CDR2 SVGAGI (reference sequence). CDR3 nucleotides: TGTGCCAGCAGTTACTCAGTTGAGGGCAATCAGCCCCAGCATTTT. It translates to CASSYSVEGNQPQHF.

J is TRBJ2-5 and V is TRBV5-1; D remains unclear. V was shortened by 4 bases and J by 2 bases, with 9 bases between the two germline ends. The CDR3 contains 13 residues. Germline CDR1 is SGHRS and CDR2 is YFSETQ. The CDR3 sequence is CASSRDTQETQYF. CDR3 DNA sequence: TGCGCCAGCAGCCGTGACACTCAAGAGACCCAGTACTTC.

The chain has TRBV5-4 and TRBJ1-3; D is unresolved. The CDR3 runs 15 residues. The germline gives CDR1 SGHNT, CDR2 YYREEE (reference sequence). Trimming took 0 bases from V and 3 from J, leaving 10 bases between them. The CDR3 region has the DNA TGTGCCAGCAGCTTGGGACAAGCGGGTGGAAACACCATATATTTT. This encodes CASSLGQAGGNTIYF.

This clone was recorded only once. The chain couples TRBV5-1 to TRBJ1-1; possibly TRBD1 for D (6 bases). CDR3 length: 14 residues. From germline, CDR1 is SGHRS and CDR2 YFSETQ. Trimming took off 2 bases at V and 5 bases at J, with 13 bases between the two ends. CDR3 DNA: TGCGCCAGCAGCTTAGGCGGCCAGGGGACTGAAGCTTTCTTT. It yields the protein CASSLGGQGTEAFF.

The J gene is TRBJ1-1, the V gene TRBV18; D is ambiguous. The CDR3 spans 14 residues. V gave up 2 bases and J gave up 2 bases, with 9 bases separating them. Germline assignment: CDR1 KGHSH and CDR2 LQKENI. CDR3 sequence: CASSPTQVNTEAFF. CDR3 nucleotide sequence: TGTGCCAGCTCACCAACACAAGTAAACACTGAAGCTTTCTTT.